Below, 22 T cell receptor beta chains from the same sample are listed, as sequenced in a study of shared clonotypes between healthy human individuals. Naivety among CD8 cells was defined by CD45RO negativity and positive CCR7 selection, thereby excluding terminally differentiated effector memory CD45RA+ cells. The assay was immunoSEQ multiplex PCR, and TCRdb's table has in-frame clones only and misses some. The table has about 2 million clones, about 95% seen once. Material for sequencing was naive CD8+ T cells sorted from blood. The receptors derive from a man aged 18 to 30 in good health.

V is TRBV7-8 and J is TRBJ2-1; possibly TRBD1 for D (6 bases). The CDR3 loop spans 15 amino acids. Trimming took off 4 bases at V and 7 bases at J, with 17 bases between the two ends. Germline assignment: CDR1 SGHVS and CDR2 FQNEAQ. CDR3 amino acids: CASSSISEGDNEQFF. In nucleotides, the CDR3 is TGTGCCAGCAGCTCCATTAGCGAGGGGGATAATGAGCAGTTCTTC.

This CDR3 is CASSLSGRLAGAYEQYF. For the CDR3, the DNA is TGTGCCAGCAGTTTATCCGGGAGGTTGGCGGGGGCCTACGAGCAGTACTTC. The rearrangement joins TRBV27 to TRBJ2-7, with TRBD2 matching over 7 bases. CDR1 and CDR2 from the germline V gene are MNHEY and SMNVEV (reference sequence). The V gene end was trimmed by 0 bases and the J gene end by 2 bases; junction bases not matched to a gene: 10. The CDR3 is 17 amino acids.

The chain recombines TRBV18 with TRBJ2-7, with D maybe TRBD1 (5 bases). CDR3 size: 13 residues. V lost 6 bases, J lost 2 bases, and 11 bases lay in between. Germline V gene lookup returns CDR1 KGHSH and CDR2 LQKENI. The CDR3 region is CASSSDTAYEQYF. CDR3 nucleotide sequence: TGTGCCAGCTCCTCGGACACTGCCTACGAGCAGTACTTC.

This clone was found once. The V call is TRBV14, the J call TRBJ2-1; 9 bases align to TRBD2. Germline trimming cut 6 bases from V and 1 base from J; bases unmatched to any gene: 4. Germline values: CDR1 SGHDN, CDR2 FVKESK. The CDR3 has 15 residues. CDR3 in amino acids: CASSPLAGSYNEQFF. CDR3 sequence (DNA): TGTGCCAGCAGTCCCCTAGCGGGGTCCTACAATGAGCAGTTCTTC.

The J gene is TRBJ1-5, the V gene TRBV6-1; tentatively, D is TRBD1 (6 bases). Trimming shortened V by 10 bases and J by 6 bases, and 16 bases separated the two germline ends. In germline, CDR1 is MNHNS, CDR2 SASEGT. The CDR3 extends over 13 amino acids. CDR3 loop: CAIAGGEVQPQHF. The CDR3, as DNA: TGTGCCATCGCGGGGGGCGAGGTTCAGCCCCAGCATTTT.

CDR3 loop: CASSVFVAGGDTQYF. The CDR3 region has the DNA TGTGCCAGCAGTGTGTTCGTGGCGGGGGGAGATACGCAGTATTTT. The chain employs TRBV6-1 and TRBJ2-3, with 8 bases aligning to TRBD2. CDR1 and CDR2 (germline): MNHNS, SASEGT. The CDR3 extends over 15 amino acids. V trimming: 4 bases; J trimming: 5 bases; junction bases outside the gene matches: 8.

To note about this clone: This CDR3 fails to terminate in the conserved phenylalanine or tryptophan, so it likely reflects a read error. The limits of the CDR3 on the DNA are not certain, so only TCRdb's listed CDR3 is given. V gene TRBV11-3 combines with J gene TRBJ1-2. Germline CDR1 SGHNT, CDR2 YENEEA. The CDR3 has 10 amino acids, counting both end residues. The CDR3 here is CASSSSGTDD.

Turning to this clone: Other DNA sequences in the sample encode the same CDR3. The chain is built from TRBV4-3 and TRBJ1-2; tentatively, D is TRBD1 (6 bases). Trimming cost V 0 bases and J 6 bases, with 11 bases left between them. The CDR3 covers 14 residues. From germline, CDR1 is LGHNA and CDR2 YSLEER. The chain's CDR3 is CASSQDGPGDGYTF. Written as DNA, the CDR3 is TGCGCCAGCAGCCAAGATGGGCCAGGGGATGGCTACACCTTC.

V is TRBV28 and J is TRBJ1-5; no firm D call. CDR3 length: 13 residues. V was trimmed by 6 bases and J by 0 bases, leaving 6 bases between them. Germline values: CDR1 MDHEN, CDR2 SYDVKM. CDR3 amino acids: CASRYYSNQPQHF. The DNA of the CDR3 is TGTGCCAGCAGGTATTATAGCAATCAGCCCCAGCATTTT.

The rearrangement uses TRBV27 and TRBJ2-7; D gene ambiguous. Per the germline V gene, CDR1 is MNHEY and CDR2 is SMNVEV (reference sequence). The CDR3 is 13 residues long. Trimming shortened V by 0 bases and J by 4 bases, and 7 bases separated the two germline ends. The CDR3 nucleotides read TGTGCCAGCAGTTTATCGCAGGTTTACGAGCAGTACTTC. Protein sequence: CASSLSQVYEQYF.

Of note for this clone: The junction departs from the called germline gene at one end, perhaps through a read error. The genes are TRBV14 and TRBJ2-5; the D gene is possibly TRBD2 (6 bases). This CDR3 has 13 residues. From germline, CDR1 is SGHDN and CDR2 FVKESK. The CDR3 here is CASSQDTRTIGNF. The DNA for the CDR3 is TGTGCCAGCAGCCAAGATACGAGGACTATCGGGAACTTC.

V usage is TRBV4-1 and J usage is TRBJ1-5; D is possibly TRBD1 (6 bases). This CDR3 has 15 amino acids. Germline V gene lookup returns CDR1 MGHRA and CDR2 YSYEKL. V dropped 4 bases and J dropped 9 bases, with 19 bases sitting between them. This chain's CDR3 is CASSPRDMLMGPQHF. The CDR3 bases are TGCGCCAGCAGCCCCCGGGACATGCTGATGGGGCCCCAGCATTTT.

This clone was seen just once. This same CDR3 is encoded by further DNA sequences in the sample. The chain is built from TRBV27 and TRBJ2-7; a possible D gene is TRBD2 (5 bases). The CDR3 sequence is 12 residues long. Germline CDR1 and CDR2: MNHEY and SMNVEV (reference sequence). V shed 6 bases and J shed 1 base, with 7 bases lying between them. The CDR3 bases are TGTGCCAGCAGCCGGGATTCCTACGAGCAGTACTTC. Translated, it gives CASSRDSYEQYF.

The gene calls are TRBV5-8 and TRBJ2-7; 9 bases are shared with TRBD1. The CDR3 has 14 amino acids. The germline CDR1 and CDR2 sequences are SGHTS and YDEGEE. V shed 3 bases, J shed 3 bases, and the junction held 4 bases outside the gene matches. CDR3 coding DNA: TGTGCCAGCAGCTGGACAGGGGTTGTCTACGAGCAGTACTTC. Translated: CASSWTGVVYEQYF.

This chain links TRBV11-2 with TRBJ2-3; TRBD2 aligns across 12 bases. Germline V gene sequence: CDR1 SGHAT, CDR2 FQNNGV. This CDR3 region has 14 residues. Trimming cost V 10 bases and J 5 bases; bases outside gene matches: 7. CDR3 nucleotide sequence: TGTGCCATCCCTAGCGGGGGGGGTGGAGATACGCAGTATTTT. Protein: CAIPSGGGGDTQYF.

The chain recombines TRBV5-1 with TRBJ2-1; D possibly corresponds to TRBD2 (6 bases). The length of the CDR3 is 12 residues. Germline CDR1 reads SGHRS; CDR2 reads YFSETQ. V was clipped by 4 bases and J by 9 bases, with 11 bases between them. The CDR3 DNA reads TGCGCCAGCAGCCAGGGACTCGCTGAGCAGTTCTTC. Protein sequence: CASSQGLAEQFF.

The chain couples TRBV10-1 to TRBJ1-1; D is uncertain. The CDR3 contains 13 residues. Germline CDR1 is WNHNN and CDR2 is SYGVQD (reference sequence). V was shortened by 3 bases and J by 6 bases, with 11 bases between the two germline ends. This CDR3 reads CASSDPFRAEAFF. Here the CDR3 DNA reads TGCGCCAGCAGTGATCCCTTTCGGGCTGAAGCTTTCTTT.

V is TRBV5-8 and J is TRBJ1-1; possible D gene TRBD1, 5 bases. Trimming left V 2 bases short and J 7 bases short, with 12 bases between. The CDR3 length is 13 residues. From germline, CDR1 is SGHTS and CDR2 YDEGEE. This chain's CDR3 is CASSFGARGEAFF. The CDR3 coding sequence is TGTGCCAGCAGCTTTGGGGCCCGCGGTGAAGCTTTCTTT.

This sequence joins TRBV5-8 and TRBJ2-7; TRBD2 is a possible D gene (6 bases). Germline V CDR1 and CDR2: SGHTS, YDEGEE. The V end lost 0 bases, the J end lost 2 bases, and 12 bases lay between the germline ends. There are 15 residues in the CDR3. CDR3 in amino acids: CASSLDTGDAYEQYF. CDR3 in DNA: TGTGCCAGCAGCTTGGACACGGGAGATGCCTACGAGCAGTACTTC.

CDR3 bases: TGTGCCAGCAGCCCCAGGGACGGGTACCAAGAGACCCAGTACTTC. Protein product: CASSPRDGYQETQYF. The chain joins TRBV7-9 to TRBJ2-5; D might be TRBD1 or TRBD2, each matching 5 bases. Trimming removed 5 bases from V and 0 bases from J, with 13 bases in between. CDR1 is SEHNR, CDR2 FQNEAQ, per germline (reference sequence). This CDR3 is built from 15 residues.

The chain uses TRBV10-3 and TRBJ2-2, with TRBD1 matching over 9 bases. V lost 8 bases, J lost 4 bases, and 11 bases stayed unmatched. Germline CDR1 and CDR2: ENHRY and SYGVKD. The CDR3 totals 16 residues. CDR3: CAIPKVGQGTTGELFF. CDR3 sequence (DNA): TGTGCCATCCCTAAGGTGGGACAGGGAACCACCGGGGAGCTGTTTTTT.

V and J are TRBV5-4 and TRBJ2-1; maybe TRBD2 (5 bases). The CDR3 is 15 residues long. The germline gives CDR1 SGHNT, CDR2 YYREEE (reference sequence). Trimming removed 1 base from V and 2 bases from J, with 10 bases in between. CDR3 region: CASSLPIGTYNEQFF. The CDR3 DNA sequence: TGTGCCAGCAGCTTGCCCATCGGGACCTACAATGAGCAGTTCTTC.